This section outlines one T cell receptor beta chain sequence together with its context. TCRdb's copy holds only in-frame clones and misses some; the assay was immunoSEQ multiplex PCR. This sample has tens of thousands of clones, with more than 80% found just once. This sample is drawn from a study of PD-L1 blockade in urothelial cancer. CDR3 size: 12 residues. Germline assignment: CDR1 SGHNT and CDR2 YYREEE (reference sequence). The trim removed 4 bases at V and 12 bases at J, leaving 9 bases unmatched. This TCR came from a man between 70 and 80 years old with urothelial cancer. This chain uses TRBV5-4 with TRBJ1-1; 7 bases are a match to TRBD1. Source: PBMCs, taken around atezolizumab (anti-PD-L1) treatment. Here the CDR3 DNA reads TGTGCCAGCAGCACGGCGACAGGGATGACTTTCTTT. Residues: CASSTATGMTFF.